This T cell receptor beta chain was captured in a study of T cells in Graves' hyperthyroidism and ophthalmopathy. TCR beta CDR3 regions were amplified from RNA transcripts. Carried out on the TCR CDR3, a first-round RT-PCR used the HTBI primer set. TCRdb recomputed calls from the multiplex PCR reads with MiXCR, one row per CDR3 protein. The table includes a few hundred thousand distinct CDR3 sequences, about 20% detected once. The sequence was collected from a man aged 18 to 30 with Graves' hyperthyroidism. The sequencing sample was made of blood.

DNA of the CDR3: TGTGCCAGCAGTGGGACGTGGAACAGCCTCCTCTATGGCTACACCTTC. Translating gives CASSGTWNSLLYGYTF. This chain joins TRBV7-8 and TRBJ1-2; a possible D gene is TRBD1 (5 bases). Trimming left V 6 bases short and J 4 bases short, with 21 bases between. CDR1 and CDR2 (germline): SGHVS, FQNEAQ. The CDR3 length is 16 residues.